Listed below are T cell receptor beta chains from one sample, sequenced in a study of blood T cell repertoires in COVID-19. The method was immunoSEQ multiplex PCR; TCRdb's version includes in-frame clones alone and lacks a portion of them. The table lists tens of thousands of clones, around 88% of them singletons, with around 20% in the top ten. Sequencing was done on a sample of peripheral blood. The receptors were gathered from a woman between 55 and 75 years old with COVID-19, enrolled during active disease. Each CDR3 is given with its conserved first and last residue. A D gene is named only where the DNA matches it firmly. Clone size is stated in some rows and not others, as once, few, many or a class when expanded.

>.|TRBV27|TRBJ1-5|14|few
TGTGCCAGCAGCCATACAGGGTCGCTTCAGCCCCAGCATTTT
CASSHTGSLQPQHF
>.|TRBV2|TRBJ1-2|14|.
TGTGCCAGCAGTGAGAGGCCAGGCGGGTATGGCTACACCTTC
CASSERPGGYGYTF
>TRBD1|TRBV7-2|TRBJ1-4|14|.
TGTGCCAGCAGCAACCGGGACAGGGATGAAAAACTGTTTTTT
CASSNRDRDEKLFF
>TRBD2|TRBV12-3/TRBV12-4|TRBJ2-5|13|.
TGTGCCAGCAGTTTCGGGGGGGCAGAGACCCAGTACTTC
CASSFGGAETQYF
>TRBD2|TRBV6-5|TRBJ2-7|13|.
TGTGCCAGCAGCCGGGACTACGGAGCCGAGCAGTACTTC
CASSRDYGAEQYF
>.|TRBV19|TRBJ1-3|15|.
TGTGCCAGTACTGACCGGGACACCTTCGGAAACACCATATATTTT
CASTDRDTFGNTIYF
>.|TRBV29-1|TRBJ2-2|13|.
TGCAGCGTTGTAGTCCGTAACACCGGGGAGCTGTTTTTT
CSVVVRNTGELFF
>.|TRBV21-1|TRBJ2-4|15|.
TGTGCCAGCTGTAAAGGAGGGCGGGCCAAAAACATTCAGTACTTC
CASCKGGRAKNIQYF
>TRBD1|TRBV7-9|TRBJ2-7|13|.
TGTGCCAGCAGCTTATTTAGGGGGCTCGAGCAGTACTTC
CASSLFRGLEQYF
>.|TRBV30|TRBJ1-5|15|.
TGTGCCTGGTCGTCCGGGACACTCTTAGCTCAGCCCCAGCATTTT
CAWSSGTLLAQPQHF
>.|TRBV6-5|TRBJ1-2|15|.
TGTGCCAGCAGGACGGGACCCGGGGAGGCCTATGGCTACACCTTC
CASRTGPGEAYGYTF
>TRBD2|TRBV6-5|TRBJ2-5|15|.
TGTGCCAGCAGGGTTAGCGGGGGGTACCAAGAGACCCAGTACTTC
CASRVSGGYQETQYF
>.|TRBV6-1|TRBJ2-7|14|.
TGTGCCAGCAGTGAAGCAGTCCAGGGCTACGAGCAGTACTTC
CASSEAVQGYEQYF
>TRBD1|TRBV7-6|TRBJ1-2|19|.
TGTGCCAGCAGCCACCCCCAACGACAGGGGGCCTTAAGGAACTATGGCTACACCTTC
CASSHPQRQGALRNYGYTF
>TRBD1|TRBV7-8|TRBJ2-7|15|.
TGTGCCAGCAGCAAAGAGAGGACAGGGACCTACGAGCAGTACTTC
CASSKERTGTYEQYF
>.|TRBV19|TRBJ1-2|14|.
TGTGCCAGTAGACTAATCTGGGGCGGGGGCGGCTACACCTTC
CASRLIWGGGGYTF
>TRBD2|TRBV3-1/TRBV3-2|TRBJ2-3|18|.
TGTGCCAGCAGCCAAGCCTTACTAGCGGGGGTACTCACAGATACGCAGTATTTT
CASSQALLAGVLTDTQYF
>TRBD1|TRBV6-5|TRBJ1-2|15|.
TGTGCCAGCAAAAAGCGGGACAGGGGGGACTATGGCTACACCTTC
CASKKRDRGDYGYTF
>TRBD1|TRBV18|TRBJ1-6|19|.
TGTGCCAGCTCACCAGTCCCCAACCCGGTACAGGGGTATAATTCACCCCTCCACTTT
CASSPVPNPVQGYNSPLHF
>.|TRBV27|TRBJ1-3|15|.
TGTGCCAGCAGTTTATCATGGGCTCCTGGAAACACCATATATTTT
CASSLSWAPGNTIYF
>.|TRBV6-5|TRBJ1-5|13|.
TGTGCCAGCAGGACAGCTAACAATCAGCCCCAGCATTTT
CASRTANNQPQHF
>.|TRBV2|TRBJ2-2|15|once
TGTGCCAGCAGCTCTCAGGGGACATTCACCGGGGAGCTGTTTTTT
CASSSQGTFTGELFF
>TRBD1|TRBV29-1|TRBJ2-2|13|.
TGCAGCGTAAGGACAGGGGGCACCGGGGAGCTGTTTTTT
CSVRTGGTGELFF
>.|TRBV7-7|TRBJ1-1|13|.
TGTGCCAGCAGCTTACAGCAGGGCACTGAAGCTTTCTTT
CASSLQQGTEAFF
>TRBD2|TRBV6-2/TRBV6-3|TRBJ2-3|16|.
TGTGCCAGCAGCGGCGGGACTAGCGGGAGAACAGATACGCAGTATTTT
CASSGGTSGRTDTQYF
>.|TRBV9|TRBJ2-7|13|.
TGTGCCAGCAGCCCCCCCGCAGGGTACGAGCAGTACTTC
CASSPPAGYEQYF
>.|TRBV6-5|TRBJ1-6|16|.
TGTGCCAGCAGTTCCGCCTCGGCCGGGGGCGGGGGGCCCCTCCACTTT
CASSSASAGGGGPLHF
>.|TRBV15|TRBJ1-3|13|.
TGTGCCACCAGCAGAGTTTCTCGAAACACCATATATTTT
CATSRVSRNTIYF
>TRBD1|TRBV6-1|TRBJ2-7|15|.
TGTGCCAGCAGTGAAGCCGAGACAGGGACCTACGAGCAGTACTTC
CASSEAETGTYEQYF
>TRBD2|TRBV19|TRBJ2-7|15|.
TGTGCCAGTAGTACCGGCGGGGGGCTCTCCTACGAGCAGTACTTC
CASSTGGGLSYEQYF
>.|TRBV11-2|TRBJ1-1|15|once
TGTGCCAGCAGATCTCGCGGGGGGATTTGGACTGAAGCTTTCTTT
CASRSRGGIWTEAFF
>.|TRBV9|TRBJ2-3|15|.
TGTGCCAGCAGCGTAGTAGGGGGGGCCCCAGATACGCAGTATTTT
CASSVVGGAPDTQYF
>TRBD2|TRBV18|TRBJ2-7|16|.
TGTGCCAGCTCACCACGGGGACTAGCGGGTTCCTACGAGCAGTACTTC
CASSPRGLAGSYEQYF
>TRBD1|TRBV19|TRBJ2-1|15|.
TGTGCCAGTAGACCAACAGGGGGTTCCTACAATGAGCAGTTCTTC
CASRPTGGSYNEQFF
>.|TRBV6-5|TRBJ2-5|13|.
TGTGCCAGCATCTGGGTGGGAGAAGAGACCCAGTACTTC
CASIWVGEETQYF
>.|TRBV19|TRBJ1-5|15|.
TGTGCCAGTAGTATCGGAGGGGTCCTAAATCAGCCCCAGCATTTT
CASSIGGVLNQPQHF
>.|TRBV6-5|TRBJ1-6|14|.
TGTGCCAGCAGGCAGGGCTACCATAATTCACCCCTCCACTTT
CASRQGYHNSPLHF
>TRBD1|TRBV6-1|TRBJ1-3|17|few
TGTGCCAGCAGTGAAGCGTCGACAGGGTCGGTCGGAAACACCATATATTTT
CASSEASTGSVGNTIYF
>.|TRBV4-2|TRBJ1-1|15|.
TGTGCCAGCAGCCAAGAACAGGGCCGGAACACTGAAGCTTTCTTT
CASSQEQGRNTEAFF
>.|TRBV7-9|TRBJ1-3|15|.
TGTGCCAGCAGCCGCCCATTAGACTCTGGAAACACCATATATTTT
CASSRPLDSGNTIYF
>TRBD1|TRBV28|TRBJ1-6|15|.
TGTGCCAGCAGTACCCAGGGACAGGGTCGCTCACCCCTCCACTTT
CASSTQGQGRSPLHF
>.|TRBV27|TRBJ2-3|13|.
TGTGCCAGCAGTTTAGGAGACACAGATACGCAGTATTTT
CASSLGDTDTQYF
>.|TRBV7-9|TRBJ1-1|14|.
TGTGCCAGCAGCCCGGGGAGGTTGAACACTGAAGCTTTCTTT
CASSPGRLNTEAFF
>.|TRBV6-5|TRBJ1-6|13|.
TGTGCCAGCCGGACGGGGATGACTTCACCCCTCCACTTT
CASRTGMTSPLHF